This passage covers 15 T cell receptor beta chains from one sample sequenced in a study of T cell responses to AZD1222 COVID-19 vaccine. TCRdb's table, derived via immunoSEQ multiplex PCR, lists solely in-frame clones and lacks some. The profile shows about 120,000 clones, around nine tenths of them singletons. The material sequenced was peripheral blood, taken 28 days after the second AZD1222 dose. The receptors shown here come from an adult who received the AZD1222 COVID-19 vaccine.

This chain joins TRBV3-1 (or the pseudogene TRBV3-2) and TRBJ2-3; perhaps TRBD1 as D (5 bases). The CDR3 loop spans 12 amino acids. Germline V gene lookup returns CDR1 LGHDT and CDR2 YNNKEL (reference sequence). Trimming shortened V by 6 bases and J by 3 bases, and 7 bases separated the two germline ends. Written as DNA, the CDR3 is TGTGCCAGCAGTTCAGGGACAGATACGCAGTATTTT. Translated, it gives CASSSGTDTQYF.

V and J are TRBV25-1 and TRBJ1-2; D unresolved. Trimming removed 4 bases from V and 5 bases from J, with 14 bases in between. Germline assignment: CDR1 MGHDK and CDR2 SYGVNS. This CDR3 has 14 amino acids. CDR3 loop: CASSAGSGWYGYTF. The CDR3, as DNA: TGTGCCAGCAGTGCGGGTTCTGGTTGGTATGGCTACACCTTC.

The chain couples TRBV29-1 to TRBJ1-4, with D perhaps matching TRBD1 (5 bases). CDR1 and CDR2 from the germline V gene are SQVTM and ANQGSEA. There are 12 residues in the CDR3. The V end was cut by 6 bases, the J end by 8 bases, with 13 bases between. As DNA, the CDR3 is TGCAGCGTCCAAGACAGTTCCGAAAAACTGTTTTTT. Its protein is CSVQDSSEKLFF.

V and J are TRBV12-3 or TRBV12-4 and TRBJ2-3; unclear D gene. V lost 3 bases, J lost 9 bases, and 10 bases lay in between. The CDR3 spans 12 residues. This CDR3 is CASSLAVETQYF. Written as DNA, the CDR3 is TGTGCCAGCAGTTTGGCGGTAGAAACGCAGTATTTT.

In DNA form, the CDR3 reads TGTGCCTGGAGTAATAATGAAAAACTGTTTTTT. It is translated as CAWSNNEKLFF. The rearrangement links TRBV30 to TRBJ1-4; no clear D. Trimming stripped 2 bases from V and 4 bases from J, with 2 bases between. The CDR3 totals 11 residues. Germline CDR1 reads GTSNPN; CDR2 reads SVGIG (reference sequence).

The rearrangement joins TRBV29-1 to TRBJ1-5, with D possibly TRBD1 on 5 matching bases. The length of the CDR3 is 14 residues. With 4 bases removed from V and 0 bases from J, the gap between germline ends came to 10 bases. Germline CDR1 SQVTM, CDR2 ANQGSEA. The CDR3 bases are TGCAGCGTTGTCTGGGGGAATAGCAATCAGCCCCAGCATTTT. Translated, it gives CSVVWGNSNQPQHF.

The rearrangement joins TRBV30 to TRBJ2-2; D is undetermined. The germline V gene has CDR1 GTSNPN and CDR2 SVGIG (reference sequence). CDR3 length: 13 residues. The V and J ends lost 8 bases and 1 base respectively, with 11 bases between them. The CDR3 DNA reads as TGTGCCCTGAGCGTAGGGAACACCGGGGAGCTGTTTTTT. It encodes CALSVGNTGELFF.

The chain uses TRBV6-6 and TRBJ2-2; 12 positions agree with TRBD2. Trimming took 6 bases from V and 8 from J; bases not matched to a gene: 4. The CDR3 consists of 14 residues. Germline V lookup: CDR1 MNHNY, CDR2 SVGAGI (reference sequence). CDR3 nucleotides: TGTGCCAGCAGCCCAGGACTAGCGGGAGGGGAGCTGTTTTTT. Amino acids: CASSPGLAGGELFF.

The chain couples TRBV6-1 to TRBJ2-7; no firm D call. V lost 3 bases and J lost 11, with 17 bases in between. The CDR3 length is 13 residues. Germline values: CDR1 MNHNS, CDR2 SASEGT. The CDR3 protein is CASSERIDGDEYF. In DNA form, the CDR3 reads TGTGCCAGCAGTGAGAGAATAGACGGAGACGAGTACTTC.

The J gene is TRBJ2-3, the V gene TRBV28, with TRBD2 matching 13 bases. Unmatched junction bases numbered 6, after V lost 8 bases and J lost 4 bases. Germline V gives CDR1 MDHEN, CDR2 SYDVKM. The CDR3 spans 15 residues. In nucleotides, the CDR3 is TGTGCCAGCCGGACTAGCGGGAGACGGTCAGATACGCAGTATTTT. Its protein product is CASRTSGRRSDTQYF.

V is TRBV19 and J is TRBJ2-7; D is uncertain. Trimming removed 7 bases from V and 0 bases from J, with 4 bases in between. The CDR3 runs 11 residues. The V gene's germline CDR1 is LNHDA and CDR2 SQIVND (reference sequence). Written as DNA, the CDR3 is TGTGCCAGTACCAACTCCTACGAGCAGTACTTC. Translated, it gives CASTNSYEQYF.

This chain connects TRBV25-1 to TRBJ2-5, with a possible D match to TRBD2 (7 bases). Germline CDR1 is MGHDK and CDR2 is SYGVNS. The length of the CDR3 is 13 residues. The ends were cut back, 8 bases at V and 3 bases at J, with 13 bases in the middle. The CDR3: CASDRGGEETQYF. CDR3 nucleotide sequence: TGTGCCAGCGACCGAGGGGGGGAAGAGACCCAGTACTTC. Using reference TRBV25-1 and TRBJ2-5 for the parts outside the CDR3, the full variable domain is EADIYQTPRYLVIGTGKKITLECSQTMGHDKMYWYQQDPGMELHLIHYSYGVNSTEKGDLSSESTVSRIRTEHFPLTLESARPSHTSQYLCASDRGGEETQYFGPGTRLLVL.

This clone was seen a handful of times. The chain couples TRBV4-1 to TRBJ2-2; D uncertain. Trimming stripped 0 bases from V and 6 bases from J, with 2 bases between. The length of the CDR3 is 12 residues. Germline CDR1 and CDR2: MGHRA and YSYEKL. The CDR3 loop reads CASSQEAGELFF. The DNA of the CDR3 is TGCGCCAGCAGCCAAGAGGCCGGGGAGCTGTTTTTT.

A word on this clone: The junction departs from germline at one end; a sequencing error may be responsible. CDR3 nucleotides: TGTGCCAGCAGCTTTGGGCAAGCCGGCTTC. Protein product: CASSFGQAGF. The chain links TRBV5-5 to TRBJ2-7; no reliable D call. This CDR3 has 10 residues. Germline V CDR1 and CDR2: SGHKS, YYEKEE (reference sequence).

The V call is TRBV18, the J call TRBJ1-1; TRBD1 is a possible D gene (5 bases). V was clipped by 6 bases and J by 1 base, with 18 bases between them. Germline-derived CDR1 and CDR2 are KGHSH and LQKENI. The CDR3 is 16 amino acids. The CDR3 DNA reads TGTGCCAGCTCTCCCGGGACCTCCTTGGGGAACACTGAAGCTTTCTTT. It specifies CASSPGTSLGNTEAFF.